A selection of T cell receptor beta chains follows, all from one sample in a study of cytomegalovirus exposure and HLA in healthy donors. The table came from immunoSEQ multiplex PCR; TCRdb's copy has only in-frame clones and leaves some out. The data hold over 100,000 clones, with 83% observed a single time. Source material: PBMCs. These TCRs come from a man between 40 and 49 years old in good health and CMV-seronegative. The CDR3 runs from the conserved cysteine through the conserved F or W. The D gene is left open where the match is weak. The listing skips clone size in some rows; elsewhere it reads once, few, many or a size class.

>-|-|TRBJ2-7|TRBV6-6
TGTGCCAGCTTGGCCAGGGACAACGAGCAGTACTTC
CASLARDNEQYF
>-|-|TRBJ1-2|TRBV18
TGTGCCAGCTCACCTGACTCTTATGGCTACACCTTC
CASSPDSYGYTF
>TRBD1|-|TRBJ1-2|TRBV5-1
TGCGCCAGCAGCATGACAGGGGGTGGCTACACCTTC
CASSMTGGGYTF
>-|-|TRBJ2-7|TRBV2
TGTGCCAGCAGCGGGTCTTACGAGCAGTACTTC
CASSGSYEQYF
>TRBD1|-|TRBJ2-5|TRBV10-3
TGTGCCATCAGTGGGGGACAGGGTTTGGAGACCCAGTACTTC
CAISGGQGLETQYF
>TRBD2|-|TRBJ2-7|TRBV6-5
TGTGCCAGCAGTGCGGGACTAGGGACCTCCTACGAGCAGTACTTC
CASSAGLGTSYEQYF
>-|-|TRBJ2-2|TRBV5-1
TGCGCCAGCAGCCCCGCGGAGGGGGCGATCACCGGGGAGCTGTTTTTT
CASSPAEGAITGELFF
>TRBD1|-|TRBJ2-2|TRBV11-3
TGTGCCAGCAGCTACTCGGGACAGCACACCGGGGAGCTGTTTTTT
CASSYSGQHTGELFF
>-|few|TRBJ1-1|TRBV18
TGTGCCAGCTCACCAAGCGTATCGACTGAAGCTTTCTTT
CASSPSVSTEAFF
>-|-|TRBJ2-2|TRBV30
TGTGCCTGGAGTACAGGGCTTACCGGGGAGCTGTTTTTT
CAWSTGLTGELFF
>TRBD2|-|TRBJ2-1|TRBV2
TGTGCCAGCGATAGCGGGAGCTCCTACAATGAGCAGTTCTTC
CASDSGSSYNEQFF
>-|few|TRBJ2-1|TRBV21-1
TGTGCCAGCACCCGGTGCCTAGCGGGCCGAAGCTCCTACAATGAGCAGTTCTTC
CASTRCLAGRSSYNEQFF
>-|few|TRBJ2-7|TRBV15
TGTGCCACCAGCAGAGTGGACTCGAAGGACGAGCAGTACTTC
CATSRVDSKDEQYF
>TRBD1|-|TRBJ1-6|TRBV7-3
TGTGCCAGCAGCTTAACGACAGGGCCTAATTCACCCCTCCACTTT
CASSLTTGPNSPLHF
>-|-|TRBJ2-2|TRBV27
TGTGCCAGCAGTTTTAGCGTCTACACCGGGGAGCTGTTTTTT
CASSFSVYTGELFF
>-|once|TRBJ1-2|TRBV27
TGTGCCAGCAGTCCTCCCCACAGATCTGGCTACACCTTC
CASSPPHRSGYTF